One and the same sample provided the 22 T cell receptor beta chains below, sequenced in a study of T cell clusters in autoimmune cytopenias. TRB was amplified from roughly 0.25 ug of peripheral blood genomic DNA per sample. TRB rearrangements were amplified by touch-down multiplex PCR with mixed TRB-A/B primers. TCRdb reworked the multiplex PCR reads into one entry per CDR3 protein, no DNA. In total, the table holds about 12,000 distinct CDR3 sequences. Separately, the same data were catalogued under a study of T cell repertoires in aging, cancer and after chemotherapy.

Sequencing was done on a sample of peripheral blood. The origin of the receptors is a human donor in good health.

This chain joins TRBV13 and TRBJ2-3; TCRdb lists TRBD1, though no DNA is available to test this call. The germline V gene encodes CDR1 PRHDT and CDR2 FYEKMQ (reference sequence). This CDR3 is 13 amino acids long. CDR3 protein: CASSPWGGDTQYF.

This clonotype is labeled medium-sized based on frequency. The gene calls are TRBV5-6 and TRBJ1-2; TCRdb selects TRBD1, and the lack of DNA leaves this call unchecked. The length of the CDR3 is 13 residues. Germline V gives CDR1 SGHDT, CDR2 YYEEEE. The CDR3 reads CASSGAGLGATPF.

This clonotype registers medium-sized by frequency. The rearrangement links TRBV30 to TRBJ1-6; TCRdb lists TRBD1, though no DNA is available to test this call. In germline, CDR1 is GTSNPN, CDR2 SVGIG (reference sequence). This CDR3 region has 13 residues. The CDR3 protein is CAWSEQGGSPLHF.

The CDR3 region is CASRGQGTTNTGELFF. The gene calls are TRBV28 and TRBJ2-2; the D call from TCRdb, TRBD1, cannot be confirmed without DNA. The CDR3 contains 16 residues. CDR1 MDHEN and CDR2 SYDVKM come from the germline V gene.

The CDR3 sequence: CASSLTGTGSSYEQYF. The rearrangement joins TRBV6-2 or TRBV6-3 to TRBJ2-7; TCRdb outputs TRBD1, but without DNA this stays unchecked. This CDR3 contains 16 residues. Germline CDR1 MNHEY, CDR2 SVGEGT.

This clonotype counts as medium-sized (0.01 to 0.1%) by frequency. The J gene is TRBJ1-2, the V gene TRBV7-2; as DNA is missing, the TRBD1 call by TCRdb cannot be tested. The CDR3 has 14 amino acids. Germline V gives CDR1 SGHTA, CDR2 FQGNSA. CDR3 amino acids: CASSLTGLANGYTF.

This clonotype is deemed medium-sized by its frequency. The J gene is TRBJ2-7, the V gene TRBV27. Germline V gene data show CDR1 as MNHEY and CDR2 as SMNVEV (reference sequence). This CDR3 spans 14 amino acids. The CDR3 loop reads CASSLYPRSGEQYF.

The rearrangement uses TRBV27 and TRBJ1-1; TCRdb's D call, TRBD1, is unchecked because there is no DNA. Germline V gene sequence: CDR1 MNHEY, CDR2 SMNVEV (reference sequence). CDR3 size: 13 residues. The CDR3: CASWGALNTEAFF.

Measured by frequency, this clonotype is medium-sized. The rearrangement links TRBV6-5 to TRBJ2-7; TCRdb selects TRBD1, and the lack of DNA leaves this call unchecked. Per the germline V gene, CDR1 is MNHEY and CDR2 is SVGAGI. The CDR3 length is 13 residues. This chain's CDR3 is CAVSGTTSYEQYF.

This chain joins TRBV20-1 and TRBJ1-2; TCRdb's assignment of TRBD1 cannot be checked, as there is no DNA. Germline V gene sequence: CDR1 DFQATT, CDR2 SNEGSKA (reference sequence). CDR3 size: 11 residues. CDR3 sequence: CSASTGYGYTF.

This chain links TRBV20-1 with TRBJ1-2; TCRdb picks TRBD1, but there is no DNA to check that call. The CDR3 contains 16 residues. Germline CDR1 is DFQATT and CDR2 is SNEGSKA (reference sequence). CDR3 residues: CSARDIGQTANYGYTF.

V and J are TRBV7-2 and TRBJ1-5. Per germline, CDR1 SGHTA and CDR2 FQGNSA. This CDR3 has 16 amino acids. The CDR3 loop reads CASSLVQSRTDQPQHF.

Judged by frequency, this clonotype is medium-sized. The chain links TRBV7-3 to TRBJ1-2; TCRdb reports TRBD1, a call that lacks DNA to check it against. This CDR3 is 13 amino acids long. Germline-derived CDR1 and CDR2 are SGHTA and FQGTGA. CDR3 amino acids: CASRGTGDYGYTF.

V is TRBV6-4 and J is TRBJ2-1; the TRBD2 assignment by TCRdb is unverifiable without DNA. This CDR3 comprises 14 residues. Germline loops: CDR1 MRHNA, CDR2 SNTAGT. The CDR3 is CASSARFSGVGQFF.

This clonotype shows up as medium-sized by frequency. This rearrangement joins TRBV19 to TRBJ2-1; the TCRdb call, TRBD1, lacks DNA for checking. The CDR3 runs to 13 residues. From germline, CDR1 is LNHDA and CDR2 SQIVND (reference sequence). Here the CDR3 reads CASSIAQGNEQFF.

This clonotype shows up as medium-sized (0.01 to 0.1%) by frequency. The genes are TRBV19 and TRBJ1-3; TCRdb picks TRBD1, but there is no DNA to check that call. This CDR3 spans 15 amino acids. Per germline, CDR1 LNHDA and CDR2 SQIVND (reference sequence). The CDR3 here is CASSIRDPKGVVMYF.

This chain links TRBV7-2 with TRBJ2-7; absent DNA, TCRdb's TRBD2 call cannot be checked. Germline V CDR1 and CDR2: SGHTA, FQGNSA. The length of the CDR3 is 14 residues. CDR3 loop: CASSRTSGAYEQYF.

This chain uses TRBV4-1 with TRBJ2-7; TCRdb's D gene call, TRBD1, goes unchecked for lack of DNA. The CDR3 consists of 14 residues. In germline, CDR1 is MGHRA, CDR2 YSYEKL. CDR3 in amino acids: CASSSRQGAYEQYF.

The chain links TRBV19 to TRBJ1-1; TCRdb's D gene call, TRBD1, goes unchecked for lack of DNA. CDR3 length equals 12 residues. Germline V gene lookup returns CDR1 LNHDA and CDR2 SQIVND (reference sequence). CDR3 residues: CASSFGASEAFF.

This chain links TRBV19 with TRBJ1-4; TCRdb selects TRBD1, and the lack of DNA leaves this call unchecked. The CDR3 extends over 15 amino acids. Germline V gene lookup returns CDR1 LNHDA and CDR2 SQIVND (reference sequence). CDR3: CASSTAGSTNEKLFF.

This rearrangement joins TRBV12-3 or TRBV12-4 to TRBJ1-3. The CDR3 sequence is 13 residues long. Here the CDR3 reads CASSLEPADTIYF.

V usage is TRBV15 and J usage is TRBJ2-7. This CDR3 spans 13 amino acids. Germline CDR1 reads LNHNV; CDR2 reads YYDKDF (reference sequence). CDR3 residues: CATSRVLGNEQYF.